The clone carrying this TCR beta chain has a count of ten or more. The use of a sample-barcoded 5' primer and a J-beta primer mix characterized a second PCR of about 7 to 12 cycles. Tagging of each cDNA molecule was performed by a template-switch adaptor with 12 random nucleotides. MiXCR was run by TCRdb on the 5' RACE reads, yielding one entry per CDR3 protein. The sample has some 940,000 distinct CDR3 sequences; about 29% are singletons. Trimming left V 6 bases short and J 7 bases short, with 19 bases between. CDR3 size: 15 residues. CDR1 and CDR2 (germline): SGDLS, YYNGEE. Collection of around 9.3 milliliters of peripheral blood was performed for each donor. This entry comes from a study of blood T cells in healthy people across ages. The sample also formed part of further work on T cells of mothers and their children. This second report adds: Similar thymic selection effects on TCR recombination output appear in pairs, both related and unrelated. Persistent microchimeric T cell clones were not found at ~100 per million sensitivity.

This chain joins TRBV9 and TRBJ1-4; D not resolved. The sample consisted of blood. The TCR originated in a woman aged 35 to 49 in good health. The CDR3 region has the DNA TGTGCCAGCAACACTCGTGACCACAGCTCTGAAAAACTGTTTTTT. Its protein product is CASNTRDHSSEKLFF.